The 14 T cell receptor beta chains presented below share a single source sample, sequenced in a study of blood T cell repertoires in COVID-19. The repertoire was sequenced with immunoSEQ multiplex PCR; TCRdb's copy has only in-frame clones and lacks some. This table has some 170,000 clones, 82% appearing once. Sequenced sample: peripheral blood. These receptors all come from a woman in her sixties or seventies with acute or convalescent COVID-19.

The chain couples TRBV6-5 to TRBJ1-6; 8 nucleotides line up with TRBD1. V dropped 6 bases and J dropped 7; count of bases not matched to a gene: 8. CDR3 length: 15 amino acids. Germline V gene sequence: CDR1 MNHEY, CDR2 SVGAGI. Written as DNA, the CDR3 is TGTGCCAGCAGGCCAGGACAGGGTGGGAATTCACCCCTCCACTTT. Translation gives CASRPGQGGNSPLHF.

The chain uses TRBV6-2 or TRBV6-3 and TRBJ2-2; 7 bases agree with TRBD1. Losses at the gene ends were 6 bases for V and 2 bases for J; bases not matched to a gene: 9. The germline gives CDR1 MNHEY, CDR2 SVGEGT. The length of the CDR3 is 16 residues. In DNA form, the CDR3 reads TGTGCCAGCAGCTTTAGGACAGGCTTTAACACCGGGGAGCTGTTTTTT. The encoded protein is CASSFRTGFNTGELFF.

This clone occurred a few times. The chain is built from TRBV6-4 and TRBJ1-6, with a tentative D call TRBD1 (5 bases). CDR3 size: 14 residues. CDR1 is MRHNA and CDR2 is SNTAGT in the germline V gene. Trimming left V 0 bases short and J 9 bases short, with 9 bases between. CDR3 loop: CASSDSGVGSPLHF. Written as DNA, the CDR3 is TGTGCCAGCAGTGACTCAGGGGTCGGTTCACCCCTCCACTTT.

This chain joins TRBV12-3 or TRBV12-4 and TRBJ2-3; D is perhaps TRBD2 (5 bases). The V end was cut by 8 bases, the J end by 2 bases, with 11 bases between. The CDR3 totals 13 residues. CDR3 bases: TGTGCCAGCCGGGAACGGATCACAGATACGCAGTATTTT. The encoded protein is CASRERITDTQYF.

The chain carries TRBV18 and TRBJ2-3, with 8 bases matching TRBD2. The J segment lost 1 base and the V segment lost 2 bases, leaving 2 bases of the junction unmatched. Germline V CDR1 and CDR2: KGHSH, LQKENI. The CDR3 has 15 residues. CDR3 loop: CASSPTSGGTDTQYF. The CDR3, as DNA: TGTGCCAGCTCACCAACTAGCGGAGGCACAGATACGCAGTATTTT.

CDR3 bases: TGTGCCAGCAGCTATACAGGTGACACAGATACGCAGTATTTT. Translation gives CASSYTGDTDTQYF. J is TRBJ2-3 and V is TRBV7-2, with D perhaps TRBD1 (5 bases). The CDR3 loop spans 14 amino acids. The V gene lost 4 bases and the J gene lost 2 bases, with 10 bases spanning the gap. Germline V lookup: CDR1 SGHTA, CDR2 FQGNSA.

This clone has only a few counts. V and J are TRBV18 and TRBJ2-7, with D possibly being TRBD1 (7 bases). V lost 2 bases, J lost 4 bases, and 18 bases lay in between. Germline CDR1 reads KGHSH; CDR2 reads LQKENI. The CDR3 runs 16 residues. The CDR3 sequence is CASSPRRQGSGYEQYF. The CDR3 DNA sequence: TGTGCCAGCTCACCAAGGAGACAGGGTAGCGGATACGAGCAGTACTTC.

A few counts support this clone. V usage is TRBV6-7 and J usage is TRBJ1-2, with 11 bases matching TRBD1. TRBV6-7 is placed among ORFs of uncertain function. CDR3 length: 16 residues. The junction had 8 bases not matched to a gene; V was cut back by 0 bases and J by 8 bases. The CDR3 DNA reads as TGTGCCAGCAGTTACTCGATTAAGGACAGGGGGCTCGGCTACACCTTC. Protein sequence: CASSYSIKDRGLGYTF.

The V gene is TRBV19, the J gene TRBJ2-5; TRBD1 agrees at 8 bases. This CDR3 region has 16 residues. The germline V gene encodes CDR1 LNHDA and CDR2 SQIVND (reference sequence). The junction had 12 bases not matched to a gene; V was cut back by 5 bases and J by 4 bases. This CDR3 reads CASSPQRDRGGETQYF. In DNA, the CDR3 is TGTGCCAGTAGTCCCCAACGCGACAGGGGAGGAGAGACCCAGTACTTC.

This clone was found a few times. The genes are TRBV9 and TRBJ2-7; TRBD1 might be the D (5 bases). The germline V and J ends were trimmed by 0 bases and 5 bases, with 18 bases remaining between them. The CDR3 spans 16 residues. Germline values: CDR1 SGDLS, CDR2 YYNGEE. The chain's CDR3 is CASSVGVFTGYDEQYF. For the CDR3, the DNA is TGTGCCAGCAGCGTAGGAGTCTTCACAGGATACGACGAGCAGTACTTC.

The gene calls are TRBV6-2 or TRBV6-3 and TRBJ2-7; 7 nucleotides align to TRBD1. Per germline, CDR1 MNHEY and CDR2 SVGEGT. The CDR3 contains 18 residues. V dropped 5 bases and J dropped 3; count of bases not matched to a gene: 19. CDR3 region: CASSPTPAPGQFNYEQYF. Here the CDR3 DNA reads TGTGCCAGCAGTCCCACTCCGGCTCCGGGACAGTTTAACTACGAGCAGTACTTC.

V and J are TRBV29-1 and TRBJ1-1; D not resolved. The germline CDR1 and CDR2 sequences are SQVTM and ANQGSEA. The CDR3 loop spans 14 amino acids. Between the trimmed V and J ends, which lost 5 bases and 4 bases, there was a span of 17 bases. The CDR3 nucleotides read TGCAGCGTTTTTACTATGGCGATGAGCACTGAAGCTTTCTTT. This encodes CSVFTMAMSTEAFF.

The chain recombines TRBV7-2 with TRBJ2-7; 13 bases are a match to TRBD2. There are 14 residues in the CDR3. The germline V gene encodes CDR1 SGHTA and CDR2 FQGNSA. J lost 6 bases, V lost 4 bases, and 3 bases had no gene match. CDR3 DNA: TGTGCCAGCAGCTGGACTAGCGGGGGAGGCGAGCAGTACTTC. Translation: CASSWTSGGGEQYF.

The chain uses TRBV19 and TRBJ2-5; TRBD2 might be the D (5 bases). The CDR3 is 15 amino acids. Germline CDR1 and CDR2: LNHDA and SQIVND (reference sequence). The ends were cut back, 1 base at V and 2 bases at J, with 11 bases in the middle. The CDR3 protein is CASSIGPTGQETQYF. CDR3 bases: TGTGCCAGTAGTATAGGTCCGACGGGGCAAGAGACCCAGTACTTC.